This is a list of T cell receptor beta chains from one sample in a study of blood T cell repertoires in COVID-19. Measured with immunoSEQ multiplex PCR; TCRdb has only the in-frame clones, and not every one. The sample includes more than 55,000 clones, 82% of them seen just once. The sequenced sample was peripheral blood. The receptors were sampled from an elderly woman with acute or convalescent COVID-19. CDR3s include the opening cysteine and the closing phenylalanine or tryptophan. D genes are given only for firm matches. Size is omitted from some rows. Given values are once, few, many or a class for expanded clones.

size: NA; J: TRBJ2-7; D: TRBD1; V: TRBV6-1; CDR3: CASSEGGTGRGEQYF; DNA: TGTGCCAGCAGTGAAGGGGGGACAGGGCGGGGGGAGCAGTACTTC
size: NA; J: TRBJ1-3; D: TRBD1; V: TRBV6-5; CDR3: CAQGTDGNTIYF; DNA: TGTGCCCAAGGGACAGATGGAAACACCATATATTTT
size: NA; J: TRBJ2-2; D: NA; V: TRBV14; CDR3: CASSPSQGRTGELFF; DNA: TGTGCCAGCAGCCCTTCCCAGGGTCGCACCGGGGAGCTGTTTTTT
size: NA; J: TRBJ1-5; D: NA; V: TRBV29-1; CDR3: CSVVGGSNQPQHF; DNA: TGCAGCGTTGTGGGGGGGAGCAATCAGCCCCAGCATTTT
size: NA; J: TRBJ2-1; D: NA; V: TRBV6-6; CDR3: CASSLTGVSYNEQFF; DNA: TGTGCCAGCAGTTTGACAGGCGTATCCTACAATGAGCAGTTCTTC
size: NA; J: TRBJ1-1; D: NA; V: TRBV5-1; CDR3: CASSLSIRQMNTEAFF; DNA: TGCGCCAGCAGCTTGAGTATTAGACAGATGAACACTGAAGCTTTCTTT
size: NA; J: TRBJ1-1; D: NA; V: TRBV29-1; CDR3: CSVDRSGNTEAFF; DNA: TGCAGCGTTGACAGAAGCGGGAACACTGAAGCTTTCTTT
size: NA; J: TRBJ1-2; D: TRBD1; V: TRBV6-6; CDR3: CASSYQGAPGYTF; DNA: TGTGCCAGCAGTTACCAGGGGGCGCCCGGCTACACCTTC
size: NA; J: TRBJ2-3; D: TRBD2; V: TRBV7-3; CDR3: CASSLYGGGTDTQYF; DNA: TGTGCCAGCAGCTTATATGGGGGGGGCACAGATACGCAGTATTTT
size: NA; J: TRBJ2-3; D: TRBD2; V: TRBV11-2; CDR3: CASSARLAGNTDTQYF; DNA: TGTGCCAGCAGCGCCAGACTAGCGGGGAACACAGATACGCAGTATTTT
size: NA; J: TRBJ2-7; D: NA; V: TRBV5-4; CDR3: CASSSPGGPYEQYF; DNA: TGTGCCAGCAGCAGCCCCGGGGGGCCCTACGAGCAGTACTTC
size: NA; J: TRBJ1-4; D: NA; V: TRBV5-4; CDR3: CASSPQGAETEKLFF; DNA: TGTGCCAGCAGCCCCCAGGGCGCGGAAACTGAAAAACTGTTTTTT
size: NA; J: TRBJ1-5; D: NA; V: TRBV6-2/TRBV6-3; CDR3: CASSDSSNQPQHF; DNA: TGTGCCAGCAGCGACAGTAGCAATCAGCCCCAGCATTTT
size: NA; J: TRBJ2-5; D: TRBD2; V: TRBV7-8; CDR3: CASTLAGLAGQETQYF; DNA: TGTGCCAGCACCCTGGCCGGACTAGCGGGGCAAGAGACCCAGTACTTC
size: NA; J: TRBJ1-1; D: TRBD1; V: TRBV18; CDR3: CASSLEGTGNTEAFF; DNA: TGTGCCAGCTCACTCGAAGGGACAGGGAACACTGAAGCTTTCTTT
size: NA; J: TRBJ1-5; D: TRBD1; V: TRBV7-2; CDR3: CASSATSGTGSQPQHF; DNA: TGTGCCAGCAGCGCAACGTCGGGGACAGGGTCTCAGCCCCAGCATTTT
size: NA; J: TRBJ1-1; D: TRBD1; V: TRBV6-6; CDR3: CASSRTGNRQGGAEAFF; DNA: TGTGCCAGCAGTCGTACCGGAAATCGACAGGGGGGGGCTGAAGCTTTCTTT
size: NA; J: TRBJ2-3; D: NA; V: TRBV4-1; CDR3: CASSPQAGTDTQYF; DNA: TGCGCCAGCAGCCCCCAGGCCGGCACAGATACGCAGTATTTT
size: NA; J: TRBJ2-1; D: NA; V: TRBV29-1; CDR3: CSVEKGGVREQFF; DNA: TGCAGCGTTGAAAAGGGGGGGGTCCGGGAGCAGTTCTTC
size: NA; J: TRBJ2-3; D: TRBD2; V: TRBV9; CDR3: CASSVGGGVYTDTQYF; DNA: TGTGCCAGCAGCGTAGGCGGGGGGGTATACACAGATACGCAGTATTTT
size: NA; J: TRBJ1-5; D: TRBD1; V: TRBV7-3; CDR3: CASSPTGVSNQPQHF; DNA: TGTGCCAGCAGCCCCACAGGGGTAAGCAATCAGCCCCAGCATTTT
size: NA; J: TRBJ2-7; D: NA; V: TRBV6-1; CDR3: CASSEPGLTTYEQYF; DNA: TGTGCCAGCAGTGAACCGGGACTCACCACCTACGAGCAGTACTTC
size: NA; J: TRBJ1-3; D: NA; V: TRBV10-1; CDR3: CASRQDPQVGNTIYF; DNA: TGCGCCAGTAGACAGGACCCACAGGTTGGAAACACCATATATTTT
size: NA; J: TRBJ1-1; D: NA; V: TRBV11-2; CDR3: CASSFWGGEAFF; DNA: TGTGCCAGCAGCTTCTGGGGGGGGGAAGCTTTCTTT
size: few; J: TRBJ2-7; D: TRBD1; V: TRBV2; CDR3: CASSTGQGMDEQYF; DNA: TGTGCCAGCAGTACCGGACAGGGAATGGACGAGCAGTACTTC
size: once; J: TRBJ1-1; D: NA; V: TRBV7-9; CDR3: CASSLLGSRGTEAFF; DNA: TGTGCCAGCAGCTTATTGGGCAGTAGGGGCACTGAAGCTTTCTTT
size: NA; J: TRBJ2-2; D: TRBD1; V: TRBV24-1; CDR3: CATSDSWTGSTGELFF; DNA: TGTGCCACCAGTGATTCTTGGACAGGGTCGACCGGGGAGCTGTTTTTT
size: NA; J: TRBJ1-6; D: TRBD1; V: TRBV19; CDR3: CASSSRTGASPLHF; DNA: TGTGCCAGTAGTAGTAGGACAGGGGCCTCACCCCTCCACTTT
size: NA; J: TRBJ1-4; D: NA; V: TRBV18; CDR3: CASSQEAGFNEKLFF; DNA: TGTGCCAGCTCACAAGAAGCGGGTTTTAATGAAAAACTGTTTTTT
size: NA; J: TRBJ1-1; D: NA; V: TRBV12-3/TRBV12-4; CDR3: CASSLQGVTEAFF; DNA: TGTGCCAGCAGTTTGCAGGGCGTCACTGAAGCTTTCTTT
size: NA; J: TRBJ1-2; D: NA; V: TRBV11-2; CDR3: CASSQQGLYGYTF; DNA: TGTGCCAGCAGCCAGCAGGGGCTCTATGGCTACACCTTC
size: NA; J: TRBJ2-1; D: TRBD2; V: TRBV5-1; CDR3: CASSRLAGASYNEQFF; DNA: TGCGCCAGCAGTCGACTAGCGGGGGCATCCTACAATGAGCAGTTCTTC
size: NA; J: TRBJ1-5; D: TRBD1; V: TRBV5-1; CDR3: CASSIGQGDQPQHF; DNA: TGCGCCAGCAGCATAGGGCAGGGGGATCAGCCCCAGCATTTT
size: NA; J: TRBJ2-2; D: TRBD2; V: TRBV14; CDR3: CASSSGLAGVTGELFF; DNA: TGTGCCAGCAGCTCGGGACTAGCGGGGGTTACCGGGGAGCTGTTTTTT
size: NA; J: TRBJ1-2; D: TRBD1; V: TRBV6-2/TRBV6-3; CDR3: CASSYLDRLNYGYTF; DNA: TGTGCCAGCAGTTACCTGGACAGGCTAAACTATGGCTACACCTTC
size: NA; J: TRBJ2-7; D: NA; V: TRBV10-3; CDR3: CAISGQEVSYEQYF; DNA: TGTGCCATCAGTGGTCAGGAGGTCTCCTACGAGCAGTACTTC
size: NA; J: TRBJ2-7; D: TRBD1; V: TRBV5-1; CDR3: CASSARTGGAYEQYF; DNA: TGCGCCAGCAGCGCCCGGACAGGTGGGGCCTACGAGCAGTACTTC
size: once; J: TRBJ2-4; D: NA; V: TRBV18; CDR3: CASSPASGDNIQYF; DNA: TGTGCCAGCTCACCAGCGTCGGGGGACAACATTCAGTACTTC
size: NA; J: TRBJ2-5; D: NA; V: TRBV7-9; CDR3: CASSLAGAGGETQYF; DNA: TGTGCCAGCAGCTTAGCGGGGGCTGGGGGAGAGACCCAGTACTTC
size: NA; J: TRBJ1-4; D: NA; V: TRBV19; CDR3: CASSTGTAAFF; DNA: TGTGCCAGCAGTACCGGGACTGCCGCTTTTTTT
size: NA; J: TRBJ2-1; D: TRBD1; V: TRBV10-2; CDR3: CASSYSGTGGNEQFF; DNA: TGCGCCAGCAGTTACTCCGGGACAGGGGGCAATGAGCAGTTCTTC
size: NA; J: TRBJ2-3; D: NA; V: TRBV15; CDR3: CATSTSPGGPPPTDTQYF; DNA: TGTGCCACCAGCACCAGCCCCGGGGGGCCCCCCCCCACAGATACGCAGTATTTT
size: NA; J: TRBJ1-2; D: TRBD1; V: TRBV7-9; CDR3: CASSTRGRARSANYGYTF; DNA: TGTGCCAGCAGCACGAGGGGGCGGGCAAGGTCAGCTAACTATGGCTACACCTTC
size: once; J: TRBJ2-1; D: TRBD2; V: TRBV11-2; CDR3: CASSLGLAGGFEQFF; DNA: TGTGCCAGCAGCTTGGGACTAGCGGGGGGGTTTGAGCAGTTCTTC
size: NA; J: TRBJ2-7; D: TRBD1; V: TRBV7-9; CDR3: CASSRRQGWSYEQYF; DNA: TGTGCCAGCAGCCGCAGACAGGGGTGGTCCTACGAGCAGTACTTC
size: NA; J: TRBJ1-5; D: NA; V: TRBV6-1; CDR3: CASSEDRYNQPQHF; DNA: TGTGCCAGCAGTGAGGACAGATACAATCAGCCCCAGCATTTT
size: few; J: TRBJ1-2; D: TRBD1; V: TRBV6-5; CDR3: CASSYSTGVWGYTF; DNA: TGTGCCAGCAGTTACTCGACAGGGGTATGGGGCTACACCTTC
size: once; J: TRBJ2-5; D: NA; V: TRBV3-1/TRBV3-2; CDR3: CASSLPGQQETQYF; DNA: TGTGCCAGCAGCCTCCCCGGACAGCAAGAGACCCAGTACTTC
size: few; J: TRBJ1-3; D: NA; V: TRBV20-1; CDR3: CSASRETSGNTIYF; DNA: TGCAGTGCTAGTAGGGAGACCTCTGGAAACACCATATATTTT
size: NA; J: TRBJ1-4; D: NA; V: TRBV30; CDR3: CAWSVKGNNEKLFF; DNA: TGTGCCTGGAGTGTGAAGGGGAATAATGAAAAACTGTTTTTT
size: once; J: TRBJ1-2; D: NA; V: TRBV10-3; CDR3: CAIMGGGYGYTF; DNA: TGTGCCATCATGGGGGGAGGCTATGGCTACACCTTC
size: once; J: TRBJ2-1; D: TRBD1; V: TRBV19; CDR3: CASSRIRGQGRNEQFF; DNA: TGTGCCAGTAGTAGAATTCGTGGACAGGGGCGAAATGAGCAGTTCTTC
size: few; J: TRBJ2-3; D: TRBD2; V: TRBV29-1; CDR3: CSVGLAGTTNTQYF; DNA: TGCAGCGTTGGGCTAGCGGGGACTACGAATACGCAGTATTTT